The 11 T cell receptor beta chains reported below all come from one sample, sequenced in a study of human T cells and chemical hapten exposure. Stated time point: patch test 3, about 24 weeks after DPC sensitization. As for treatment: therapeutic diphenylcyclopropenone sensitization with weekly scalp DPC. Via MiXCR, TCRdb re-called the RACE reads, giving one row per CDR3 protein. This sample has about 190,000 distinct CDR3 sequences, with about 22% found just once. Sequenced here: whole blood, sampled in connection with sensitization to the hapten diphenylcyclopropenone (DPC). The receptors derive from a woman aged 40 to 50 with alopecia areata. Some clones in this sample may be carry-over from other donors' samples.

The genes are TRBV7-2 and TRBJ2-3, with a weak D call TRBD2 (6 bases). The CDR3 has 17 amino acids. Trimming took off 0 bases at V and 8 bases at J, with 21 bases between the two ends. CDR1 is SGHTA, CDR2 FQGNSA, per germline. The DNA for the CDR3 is TGTGCCAGCAGCTTAGCTGTAATAGCGGCGGGCCGTGCTACGCAGTATTTT. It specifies CASSLAVIAAGRATQYF.

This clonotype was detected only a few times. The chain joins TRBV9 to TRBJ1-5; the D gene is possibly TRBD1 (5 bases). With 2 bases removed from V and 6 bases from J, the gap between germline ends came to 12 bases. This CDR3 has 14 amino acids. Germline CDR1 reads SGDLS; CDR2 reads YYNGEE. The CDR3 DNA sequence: TGTGCCAGCAGCGTCGGAGGGGCGGGTCAGCCCCAGCATTTT. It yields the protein CASSVGGAGQPQHF.

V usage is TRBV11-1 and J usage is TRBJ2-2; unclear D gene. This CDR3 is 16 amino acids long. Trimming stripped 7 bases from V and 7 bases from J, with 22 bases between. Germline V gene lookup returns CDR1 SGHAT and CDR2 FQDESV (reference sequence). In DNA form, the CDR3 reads TGTGCCAGCACCCTCGCGCCGGCGGAGCGCAGCGGGGAGCTGTTTTTT. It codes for CASTLAPAERSGELFF.

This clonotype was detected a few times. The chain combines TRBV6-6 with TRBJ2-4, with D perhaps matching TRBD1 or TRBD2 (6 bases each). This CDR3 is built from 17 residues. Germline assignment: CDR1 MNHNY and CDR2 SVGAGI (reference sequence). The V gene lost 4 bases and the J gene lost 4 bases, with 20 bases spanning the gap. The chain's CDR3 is CASSFLGQSRGKNIQYF. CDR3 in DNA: TGTGCCAGCAGTTTCCTCGGACAGTCTCGGGGGAAAAACATTCAGTACTTC.

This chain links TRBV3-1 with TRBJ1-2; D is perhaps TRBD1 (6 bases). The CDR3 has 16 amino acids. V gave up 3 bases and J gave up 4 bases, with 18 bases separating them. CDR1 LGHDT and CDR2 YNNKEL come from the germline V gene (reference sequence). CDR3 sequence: CASSQVTGSKSYGYTF. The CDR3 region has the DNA TGTGCCAGCAGCCAGGTCACAGGGTCGAAATCCTATGGCTACACCTTC.

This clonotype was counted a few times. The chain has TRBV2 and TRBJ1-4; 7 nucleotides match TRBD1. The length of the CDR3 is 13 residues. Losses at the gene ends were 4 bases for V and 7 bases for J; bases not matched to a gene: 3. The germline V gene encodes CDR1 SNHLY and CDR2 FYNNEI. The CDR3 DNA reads TGTGCCAGCAGTGGGACAGGCGGTGAAAAACTGTTTTTT. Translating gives CASSGTGGEKLFF. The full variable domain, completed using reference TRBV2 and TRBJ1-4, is EPEVTQTPSHQVTQMGQEVILRCVPISNHLYFYWYRQILGQKVEFLVSFYNNEISEKSEIFDDQFSVERPDGSNFTLKIRSTKLEDSAMYFCASSGTGGEKLFFGSGTQLSVL.

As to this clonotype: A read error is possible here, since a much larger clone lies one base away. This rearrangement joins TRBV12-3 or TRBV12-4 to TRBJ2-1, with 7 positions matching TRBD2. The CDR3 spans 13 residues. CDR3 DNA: TGTGTCAGCAGTTTATCTAGCGGTAATGAGCAGTTCTTC. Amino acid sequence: CVSSLSSGNEQFF.

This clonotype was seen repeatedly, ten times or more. The CDR3 sequence: CASSQERQRNQPQHF. The DNA of the CDR3 is TGCGCCAGCAGCCAAGAACGACAGCGCAATCAGCCCCAGCATTTT. V usage is TRBV4-3 and J usage is TRBJ1-5; maybe TRBD1 (5 bases). With 0 bases removed from V and 2 bases from J, the gap between germline ends came to 8 bases. This CDR3 has 15 residues. Germline-derived CDR1 and CDR2 are LGHNA and YSLEER.

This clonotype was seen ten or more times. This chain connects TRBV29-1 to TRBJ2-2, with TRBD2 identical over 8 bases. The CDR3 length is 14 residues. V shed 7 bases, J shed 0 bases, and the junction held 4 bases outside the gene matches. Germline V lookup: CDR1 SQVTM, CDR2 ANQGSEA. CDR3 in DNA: TGCAGCGCCGGTAGCGGGGCGAACACCGGGGAGCTGTTTTTT. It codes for CSAGSGANTGELFF.

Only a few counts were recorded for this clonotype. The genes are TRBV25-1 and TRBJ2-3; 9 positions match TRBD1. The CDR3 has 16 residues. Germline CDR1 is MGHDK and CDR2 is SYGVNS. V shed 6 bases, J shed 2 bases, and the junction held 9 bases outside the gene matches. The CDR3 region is CASSRNRGLVTDTQYF. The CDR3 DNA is TGTGCCAGCAGCCGAAACAGGGGGCTGGTCACAGATACGCAGTATTTT.

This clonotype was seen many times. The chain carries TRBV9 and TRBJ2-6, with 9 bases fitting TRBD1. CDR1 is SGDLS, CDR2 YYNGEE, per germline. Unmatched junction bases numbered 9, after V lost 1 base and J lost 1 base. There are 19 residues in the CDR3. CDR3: CASSVSREQGASGANVLTF. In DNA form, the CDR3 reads TGTGCCAGCAGCGTATCCCGAGAACAGGGGGCATCTGGGGCCAACGTCCTGACTTTC.